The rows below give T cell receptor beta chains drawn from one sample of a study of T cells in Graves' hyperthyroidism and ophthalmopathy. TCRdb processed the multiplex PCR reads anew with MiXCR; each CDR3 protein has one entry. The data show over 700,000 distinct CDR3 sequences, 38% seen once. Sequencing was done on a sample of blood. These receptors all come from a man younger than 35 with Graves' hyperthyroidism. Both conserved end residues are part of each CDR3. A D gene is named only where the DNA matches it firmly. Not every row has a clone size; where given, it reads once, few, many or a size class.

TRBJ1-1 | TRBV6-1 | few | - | CASFMGRTEAFF | TGTGCCAGCTTCATGGGGCGGACTGAAGCTTTCTTT
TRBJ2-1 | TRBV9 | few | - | CASSVDPGPYEQFF | TGTGCCAGCAGCGTAGACCCAGGCCCCTACGAGCAGTTCTTC
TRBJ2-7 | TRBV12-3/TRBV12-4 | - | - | CASSLRGTGGYEQYF | TGTGCCAGCAGTTTAAGGGGGACCGGAGGCTACGAGCAGTACTTT
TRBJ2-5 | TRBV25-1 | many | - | CASSEAQTQYF | TGTGCCAGCAGTGAAGCTCAGACCCAGTACTTC
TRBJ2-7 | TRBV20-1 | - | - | CSASGSRVEQYF | TGCAGTGCCAGCGGATCAAGGGTGGAGCAGTACTTC
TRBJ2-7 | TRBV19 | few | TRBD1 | CASSPFPGQGASYEQYF | TGTGCCAGTAGCCCCTTCCCTGGGCAGGGGGCGTCCTACGAGCAGTACTTC
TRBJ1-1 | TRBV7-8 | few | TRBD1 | CASSLFTSTGGRNTEAFF | TGTGCCAGCAGCTTATTTACATCGACAGGGGGTAGGAACACTGAAGCTTTCTTT
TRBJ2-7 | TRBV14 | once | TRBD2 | CASSQEGRTSGILGEQYF | TGTGCCAGCAGCCAAGAAGGAAGAACTAGCGGGATTCTCGGTGAGCAGTACTTC
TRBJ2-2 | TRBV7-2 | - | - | CASSLPTRSTGELFF | TGTGCCAGCAGCTTACCGACTAGATCCACCGGGGAGCTGTTTTTT
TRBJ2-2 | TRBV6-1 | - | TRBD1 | CASDPGQGAGELFF | TGTGCCAGCGACCCGGGACAGGGGGCCGGGGAGCTGTTTTTT
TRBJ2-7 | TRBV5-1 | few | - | CASSLWAELGDEQYF | TGCGCCAGCAGCTTGTGGGCCGAGCTAGGGGACGAGCAGTACTTC
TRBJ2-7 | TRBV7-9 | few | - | CASSFTESSYEQYF | TGTGCCAGCAGCTTTACAGAATCTTCCTACGAGCAGTACTTC
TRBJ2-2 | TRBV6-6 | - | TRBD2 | CASRGLAAQYTGELFF | TGTGCCAGCAGGGGACTAGCGGCTCAGTACACCGGGGAGCTGTTTTTT
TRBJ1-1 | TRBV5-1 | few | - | CDPGLANTEAFF | TGTGACCCGGGACTAGCGAACACTGAAGCTTTCTTT
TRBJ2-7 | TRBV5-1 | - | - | CASSLVVDEGEQYF | TGCGCCAGCAGCTTGGTGGTAGACGAAGGGGAGCAGTACTTC
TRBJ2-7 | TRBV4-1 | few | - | CASSQEGHYEQYF | TGCGCCAGCAGCCAAGAGGGACACTACGAGCAGTACTTC
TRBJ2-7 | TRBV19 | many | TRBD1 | CASSIPGQSTYEQYF | TGTGCCAGTAGTATCCCGGGACAGTCAACCTACGAGCAGTACTTC
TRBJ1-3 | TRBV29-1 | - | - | CSVVRQGRNTIYF | TGCAGCGTTGTTCGGCAGGGGAGGAACACCATATATTTT
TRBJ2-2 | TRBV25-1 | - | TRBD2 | CASGGGSTGELFF | TGTGCCAGCGGGGGGGGGTCCACCGGGGAGCTGTTTTTT
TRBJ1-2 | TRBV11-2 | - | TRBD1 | CASSLEGQLLTSGYTF | TGTGCCAGCAGCTTGGAGGGACAGCTGCTAACTAGTGGCTACACCTTC
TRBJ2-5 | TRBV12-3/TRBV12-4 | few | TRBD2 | CASTGASGREQTQYF | TGTGCCAGCACCGGAGCTAGCGGGAGGGAGCAGACCCAGTACTTC
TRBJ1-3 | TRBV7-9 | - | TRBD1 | CASSLEGQGSTLGNTIYF | TGTGCCAGCAGCTTAGAGGGACAGGGCAGCACTCTCGGAAACACCATATATTTT
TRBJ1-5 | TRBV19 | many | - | CASSISPGQPQHF | TGTGCCAGTAGTATCTCGCCCGGTCAGCCCCAGCATTTT
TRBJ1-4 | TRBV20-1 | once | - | CSASGGVTNEKLFF | TGCAGTGCTAGCGGGGGGGTAACTAATGAAAAACTGTTTTTT
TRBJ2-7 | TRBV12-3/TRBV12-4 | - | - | CASSPYRAEPYEQYF | TGTGCCAGCAGTCCCTATCGGGCAGAACCTTACGAGCAGTACTTC
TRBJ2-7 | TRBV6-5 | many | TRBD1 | CASSYAPGQIYEQYF | TGTGCCAGCAGTTACGCGCCGGGACAGATCTACGAGCAGTACTTC
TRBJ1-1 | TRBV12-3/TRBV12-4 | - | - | CASSHVTANTEAFF | TGTGCCAGCAGTCACGTGACGGCGAACACTGAAGCTTTCTTT
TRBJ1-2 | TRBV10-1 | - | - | CASRGTDYGYTF | TGCGCCAGCAGGGGAACCGACTATGGCTACACCTTC
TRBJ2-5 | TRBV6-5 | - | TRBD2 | CASTPFGGGFQETQYF | TGTGCCAGCACCCCCTTCGGGGGGGGGTTCCAAGAGACCCAGTACTTC
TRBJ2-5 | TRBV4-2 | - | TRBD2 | CASSQERLAARQETQYF | TGTGCCAGCAGCCAAGAAAGGCTAGCGGCCAGACAAGAGACCCAGTACTTC
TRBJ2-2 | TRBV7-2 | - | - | CASSLDIFFGAPNTGELFF | TGTGCCAGCAGCTTAGATATCTTCTTCGGGGCCCCAAACACCGGGGAGCTGTTTTTT
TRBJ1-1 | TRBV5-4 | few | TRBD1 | CASRTGGVAEAFF | TGTGCCAGCAGGACAGGGGGCGTCGCTGAAGCTTTCTTT
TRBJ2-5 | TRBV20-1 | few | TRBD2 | CSARDSLLAGSQETQYF | TGCAGTGCTAGAGACTCGTTACTAGCGGGGAGTCAAGAGACCCAGTACTTC
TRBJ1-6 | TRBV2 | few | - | CASSSSDRYNSPLHF | TGTGCCAGCAGTTCGAGCGACCGTTATAATTCACCCCTCCACTTT
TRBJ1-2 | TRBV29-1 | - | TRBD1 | CSVGSTGARGTDYGYTF | TGCAGCGTTGGATCGACAGGGGCGCGTGGGACGGACTATGGCTACACCTTC
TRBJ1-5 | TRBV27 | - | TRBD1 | CASSTTGNRHQPQHF | TGTGCCAGCAGCACGACAGGGAACAGGCATCAGCCCCAGCATTTT
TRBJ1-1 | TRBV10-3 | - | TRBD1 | CASSLARDRANTEAFF | TGTGCCAGCAGTTTAGCCCGGGACAGGGCGAACACTGAAGCTTTCTTT
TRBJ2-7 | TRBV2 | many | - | CASSLNDLSEQYF | TGTGCCAGCAGTCTTAACGACCTCTCCGAGCAGTACTTC
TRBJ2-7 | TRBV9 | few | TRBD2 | CASSGGTSGVSYEQYF | TGTGCCAGCAGCGGGGGGACTAGCGGTGTCTCCTACGAGCAGTACTTC
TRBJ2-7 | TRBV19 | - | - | CASSQPPGPTTGLEQYF | TGTGCCAGTAGCCAGCCCCCGGGACCAACAACGGGCCTGGAGCAGTACTTC
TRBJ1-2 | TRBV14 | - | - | CASSPQGAGGYTF | TGTGCCAGCAGCCCCCAAGGGGCCGGTGGCTACACCTTC
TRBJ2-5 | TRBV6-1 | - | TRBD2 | CASGRKTSGETQYF | TGTGCCAGCGGGAGAAAGACTAGCGGGGAGACCCAGTACTTC
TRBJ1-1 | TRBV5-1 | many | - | CASRTNTNTEAFF | TGCGCCAGCAGAACTAATACGAACACTGAAGCTTTCTTT
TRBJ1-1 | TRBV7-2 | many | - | CASSLAPGLNTEAFF | TGTGCCAGCAGCTTAGCCCCAGGGTTGAACACTGAAGCTTTCTTT
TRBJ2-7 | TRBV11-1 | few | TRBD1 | CASSRQGQSYEQYF | TGTGCCAGCAGTCGACAGGGACAGAGCTACGAGCAGTACTTC
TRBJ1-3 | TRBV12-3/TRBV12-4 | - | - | CASSFRAGTHSGNTIYF | TGTGCCAGCAGTTTTCGCGCAGGGACACACTCTGGAAACACCATATATTTT
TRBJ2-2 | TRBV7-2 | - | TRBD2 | CASSRLELAAGELFF | TGTGCCAGCAGCCGATTGGAACTAGCGGCCGGGGAGCTGTTTTTT
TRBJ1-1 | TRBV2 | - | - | CASSERFGEAFF | TGTGCCAGCAGTGAAAGGTTCGGTGAAGCTTTCTTT
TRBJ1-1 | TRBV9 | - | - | CASSRLTRVTTEAFF | TGCGCCAGCAGCCGACTCACGAGGGTTACCACTGAAGCTTTCTTT
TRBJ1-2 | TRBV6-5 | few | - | CASSYLSEGRYGYTF | TGTGCCAGCAGTTACCTTAGCGAAGGTCGATATGGCTACACCTTC
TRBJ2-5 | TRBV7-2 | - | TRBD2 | CASSVRSGGAYQYF | TGTGCCAGCAGCGTGAGGAGCGGGGGGGCGTATCAGTACTTC
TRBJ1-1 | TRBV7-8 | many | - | CASSLELMNTEAFF | TGTGCCAGCAGCTTAGAACTGATGAACACTGAAGCTTTCTTT